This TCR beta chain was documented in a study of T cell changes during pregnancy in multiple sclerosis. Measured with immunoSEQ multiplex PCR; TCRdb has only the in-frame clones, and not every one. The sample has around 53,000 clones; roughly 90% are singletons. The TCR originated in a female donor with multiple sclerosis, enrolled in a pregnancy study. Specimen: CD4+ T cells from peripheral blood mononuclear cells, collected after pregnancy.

Written as DNA, the CDR3 is TGTGCCAGCTCACCTGGACAGGCACACAATCAGCCCCAGCATTTT. This codes for CASSPGQAHNQPQHF. The chain links TRBV18 to TRBJ1-5, with 7 bases matching TRBD1. Germline loops: CDR1 KGHSH, CDR2 LQKENI. Trimming removed 3 bases from V and 3 bases from J; junction bases left unmatched: 5. The CDR3 extends over 15 amino acids.